The 10 T cell receptor beta chains given below trace back to one sample, sequenced in a study of cytomegalovirus exposure and HLA in healthy donors. Primers: 60 Vbeta forward and 13 Jbeta reverse. The assay was immunoSEQ multiplex PCR, and TCRdb's table has in-frame clones only and misses some. The sample records some 90,000 clones, around 80% being singletons. Sequencing input: PBMCs. The receptors shown here come from a male donor in good health and CMV-seropositive.

The chain recombines TRBV6-1 with TRBJ1-2, with D possibly TRBD1 on 5 matching bases. The CDR3 runs 12 residues. The V end lost 8 bases, the J end lost 6 bases, and 13 bases lay between the germline ends. Germline-derived CDR1 and CDR2 are MNHNS and SASEGT. The CDR3 here is CASDGGMHGYTF. The CDR3 coding sequence is TGTGCCAGCGACGGGGGAATGCATGGCTACACCTTC.

This chain joins TRBV13 and TRBJ2-7, with D perhaps TRBD1 (5 bases). V was pared by 4 bases and J by 1 base, with 14 bases between. CDR3 length: 15 residues. Germline CDR1 reads PRHDT; CDR2 reads FYEKMQ (reference sequence). This CDR3 is CASSSLQETSYEQYF. The CDR3 nucleotides are TGTGCCAGCAGCTCTCTACAGGAGACTTCCTACGAGCAGTACTTC.

This clone came up once. The chain has TRBV28 and TRBJ2-3; 7 bases fit TRBD1. Per the germline V gene, CDR1 is MDHEN and CDR2 is SYDVKM. The length of the CDR3 is 16 residues. V dropped 4 bases and J dropped 2; count of bases not matched to a gene: 9. The CDR3 loop is CASSSQGWGYTDTQYF. The CDR3 DNA sequence: TGTGCCAGCAGTTCACAGGGGTGGGGTTACACAGATACGCAGTATTTT.

V is TRBV27 and J is TRBJ2-7; 9 bases line up with TRBD1. The V gene's germline CDR1 is MNHEY and CDR2 SMNVEV (reference sequence). V dropped 5 bases and J dropped 3; count of bases not matched to a gene: 8. This CDR3 has 15 residues. The CDR3 DNA reads TGTGCCAGCAGTGGGGGCGGGACAGGGAGCTACGAGCAGTACTTC. Protein: CASSGGGTGSYEQYF.

The chain has TRBV6-6 and TRBJ1-5; 7 positions match TRBD1. The J segment lost 0 bases and the V segment lost 6 bases, leaving 8 bases of the junction unmatched. The CDR3 is 16 residues long. CDR1 MNHNY and CDR2 SVGAGI come from the germline V gene (reference sequence). Here the CDR3 reads CASRGTARDSNQPQHF. The CDR3, as DNA: TGTGCCAGCAGAGGGACAGCCAGAGATAGCAATCAGCCCCAGCATTTT.

This clone was observed once. The genes are TRBV14 and TRBJ1-2; unclear D gene. This CDR3 is 13 amino acids long. Between the trimmed V and J ends, which lost 4 bases and 8 bases, there was a span of 14 bases. Germline CDR1 is SGHDN and CDR2 is FVKESK. CDR3 region: CASSPGVTKGYTF. The CDR3, as DNA: TGTGCCAGCAGCCCCGGGGTCACTAAGGGCTACACCTTC. Full variable domain (missing parts from reference TRBV14 and TRBJ1-2): EAGVTQFPSHSVIEKGQTVTLRCDPISGHDNLYWYRRVMGKEIKFLLHFVKESKQDESGMPNNRFLAERTGGTYSTLKVQPAELEDSGVYFCASSPGVTKGYTFGSGTRLTVV.

This chain uses TRBV30 with TRBJ1-6, with TRBD1 matching 11 bases. Germline values: CDR1 GTSNPN, CDR2 SVGIG (reference sequence). The CDR3 consists of 15 residues. Trimming took 3 bases from V and 9 from J; bases not matched to a gene: 7. CDR3 in amino acids: CAWRGGQGVGSPLHF. The CDR3, as DNA: TGTGCCTGGAGAGGGGGACAGGGGGTAGGTTCACCCCTCCACTTT. The full variable domain, its missing parts supplied by reference TRBV30 and TRBJ1-6, is SQTIHQWPATLVQPVGSPLSLECTVEGTSNPNLYWYRQAAGRGLQLLFYSVGIGQISSEVPQNLSASRPQDRQFILSSKKLLLSDSGFYLCAWRGGQGVGSPLHFGNGTRLTVT.

The J gene is TRBJ2-2, the V gene TRBV4-1; 7 nucleotides agree with TRBD2. V shed 2 bases and J 1 base; nucleotides not matched to a gene: 4. This CDR3 is built from 16 residues. Germline values: CDR1 MGHRA, CDR2 YSYEKL. CDR3 protein: CASSQLQRGNTGELFF. CDR3 coding DNA: TGCGCCAGCAGCCAATTGCAGCGGGGGAACACCGGGGAGCTGTTTTTT.

V and J are TRBV28 and TRBJ1-2; a possible D gene is TRBD1 (6 bases). This CDR3 is built from 14 residues. V shed 5 bases and J shed 3 bases, with 13 bases lying between them. Germline assignment: CDR1 MDHEN and CDR2 SYDVKM. CDR3 in amino acids: CASSPRGAYYGYTF. The CDR3 bases are TGTGCCAGCAGTCCCCGGGGGGCATACTATGGCTACACCTTC.

The chain is built from TRBV19 and TRBJ2-7; 10 positions match TRBD2. With 5 bases clipped from V and 1 base from J, the junction kept 5 bases outside the gene matches. The germline CDR1 and CDR2 sequences are LNHDA and SQIVND (reference sequence). The CDR3 covers 15 residues. The CDR3 reads CASSLKRGGSYEQYF. The CDR3 nucleotides read TGTGCCAGTAGTTTAAAGCGGGGGGGATCCTACGAGCAGTACTTC.